The present T cell receptor beta chain was sequenced within a study of shared clonotypes between healthy human individuals. Study information: Three plates were used per donor for CD4 naive, three for CD4 memory, two for CD8 naive and one for CD8 memory.

Findings and caveats of the study: All-four-donor shared clonotypes had higher generation probabilities than non-shared clonotypes did.

Measured with immunoSEQ multiplex PCR; TCRdb has only the in-frame clones, and not every one. The sample records some 2.3 million clones, approximately 93% being singletons. Remarks on this clone: Antigen unknown.

All donors were Caucasian adults living in Nashville, Tennessee. Naive CD45RA+ and memory CD45RA-negative subsets were split from CD4+ cells. CDR1 is LGHNA and CDR2 is YSLEER in the germline V gene. The CDR3 runs 15 residues. Trimming pared 3 bases from V and 0 bases from J, leaving 9 bases between. Sequencing was carried out using naive CD4+ T cells from PBMCs. Subset denoted: CD45RA+ positively selected. The chain couples TRBV4-3 to TRBJ1-3; the D gene is possibly TRBD1 (5 bases). The origin of this receptor is a man between 18 and 29 years old in good health. Some clones in this sample may be carry-over from other donors' samples. CDR3 residues: CASSQNRISGNTIYF. The CDR3 bases are TGCGCCAGCAGCCAGAACAGGATCTCTGGAAACACCATATATTTT.